This TCR beta chain appears in the sequencing data of a study of cytomegalovirus exposure and HLA in healthy donors. For the study at large: Out of about 190 million T cells, an earlier analysis found some 110 million unique TCR beta sequences in total.

13 Jbeta primers and 60 Vbeta primers were used for the PCR. Sequencing was performed with immunoSEQ multiplex PCR; in TCRdb, only in-frame clones are kept and a portion is missing. This sample carries about 130,000 clones, approximately 80% of them seen once, and the ten largest clones take just over 2.5%. Whole-study findings and limits: It was assumed in the presence/absence analyses that sequencing depth was roughly uniform across donors. Sequencing had likely introduced a cluster of highly shared sequence variants as an artifact. Rare TCR sequences dominated, though some public TCRs recurred in many donors.

This clone came up a few times. The antigen is unknown. This CDR3 has 14 amino acids. Germline V gene lookup returns CDR1 SEHNR and CDR2 FQNEAQ (reference sequence). Trimming removed 5 bases at V and 0 bases at J, with 11 bases between. V is TRBV7-9 and J is TRBJ2-7; D possibly corresponds to TRBD1 (5 bases). Sequencing was done on a sample of PBMCs. The receptor's source is a man aged 25 to 40 in good health and CMV-seronegative. CDR3 DNA sequence: TGTGCCAGCAGCCCTACAGGACCCTCCTACGAGCAGTACTTC. Translating gives CASSPTGPSYEQYF. The variable domain in full, completed from reference TRBV7-9 and TRBJ2-7, reads DTGVSQNPRHKITKRGQNVTFRCDPISEHNRLYWYRQTLGQGPEFLTYFQNEAQLEKSRLLSDRFSAERPKGSFSTLEIQRTEQGDSAMYLCASSPTGPSYEQYFGPGTRLTVT.